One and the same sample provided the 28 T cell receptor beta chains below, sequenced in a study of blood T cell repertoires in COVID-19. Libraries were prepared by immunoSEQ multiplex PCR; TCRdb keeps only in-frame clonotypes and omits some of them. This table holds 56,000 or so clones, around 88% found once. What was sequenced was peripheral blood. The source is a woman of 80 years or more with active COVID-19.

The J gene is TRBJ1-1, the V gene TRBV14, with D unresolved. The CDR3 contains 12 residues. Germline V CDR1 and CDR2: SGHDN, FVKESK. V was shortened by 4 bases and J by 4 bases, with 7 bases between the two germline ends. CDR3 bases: TGTGCCAGCAGCCTGAGATCCACTGAAGCTTTCTTT. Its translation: CASSLRSTEAFF.

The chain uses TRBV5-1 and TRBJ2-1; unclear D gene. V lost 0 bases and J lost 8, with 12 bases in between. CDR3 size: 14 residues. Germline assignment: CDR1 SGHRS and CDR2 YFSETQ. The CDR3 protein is CASSLVGGIDEQFF. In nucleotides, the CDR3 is TGCGCCAGCAGCTTGGTAGGCGGTATAGATGAGCAGTTCTTC.

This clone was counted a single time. The CDR3: CASSRTGRKTDTQYF. CDR3 DNA: TGTGCCAGCAGCCGGACAGGGAGGAAGACAGATACGCAGTATTTT. This sequence joins TRBV6-5 and TRBJ2-3; 8 nucleotides line up with TRBD1. CDR3 length equals 15 residues. The V and J ends lost 6 bases and 3 bases, in that order; junction bases with no gene match: 8. CDR1 is MNHEY, CDR2 SVGAGI, per germline.

As DNA, the CDR3 is TGTGCCAGCAGTAACGGACAGGGGCACGCTTATGGCTACACCTTC. Translated: CASSNGQGHAYGYTF. The gene calls are TRBV2 and TRBJ1-2, with 9 bases matching TRBD1. The CDR3 totals 15 residues. Germline lookup yields CDR1 SNHLY and CDR2 FYNNEI. After removal of 5 bases from V and 5 bases from J, the junction contained 9 bases not matched to a gene.

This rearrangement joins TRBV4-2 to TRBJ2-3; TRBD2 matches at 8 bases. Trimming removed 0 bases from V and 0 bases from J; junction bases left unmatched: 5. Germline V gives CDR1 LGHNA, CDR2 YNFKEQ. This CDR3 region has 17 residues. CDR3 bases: TGTGCCAGCAGCCAAGATCGGGGGGGGCTGAGCACAGATACGCAGTATTTT. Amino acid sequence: CASSQDRGGLSTDTQYF.

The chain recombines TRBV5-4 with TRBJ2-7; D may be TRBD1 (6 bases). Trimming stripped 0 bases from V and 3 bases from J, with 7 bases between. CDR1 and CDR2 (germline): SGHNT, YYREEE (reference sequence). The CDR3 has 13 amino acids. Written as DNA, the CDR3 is TGTGCCAGCAGCTTGGCACAGGGCTACGAGCAGTACTTC. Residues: CASSLAQGYEQYF.

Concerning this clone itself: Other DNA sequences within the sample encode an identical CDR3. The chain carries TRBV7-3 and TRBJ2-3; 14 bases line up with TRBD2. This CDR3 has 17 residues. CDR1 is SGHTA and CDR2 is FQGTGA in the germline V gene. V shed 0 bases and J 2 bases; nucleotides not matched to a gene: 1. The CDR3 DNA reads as TGTGCCAGCAGCTTAACGGGACTAGCGGGGGACACAGATACGCAGTATTTT. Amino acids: CASSLTGLAGDTDTQYF.

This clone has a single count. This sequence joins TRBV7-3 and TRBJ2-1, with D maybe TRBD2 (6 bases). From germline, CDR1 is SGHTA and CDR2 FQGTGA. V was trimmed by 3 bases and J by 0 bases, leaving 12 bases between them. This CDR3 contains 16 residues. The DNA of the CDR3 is TGTGCCAGCAGCTTCGGGGGAAGGAGCTCCTACAATGAGCAGTTCTTC. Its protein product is CASSFGGRSSYNEQFF.

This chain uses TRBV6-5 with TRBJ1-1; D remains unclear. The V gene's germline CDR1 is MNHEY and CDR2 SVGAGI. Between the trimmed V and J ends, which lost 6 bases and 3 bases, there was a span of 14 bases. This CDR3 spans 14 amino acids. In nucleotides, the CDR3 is TGTGCCAGCAGGCAACTATCGTCGGACACTGAAGCTTTCTTT. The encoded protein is CASRQLSSDTEAFF.

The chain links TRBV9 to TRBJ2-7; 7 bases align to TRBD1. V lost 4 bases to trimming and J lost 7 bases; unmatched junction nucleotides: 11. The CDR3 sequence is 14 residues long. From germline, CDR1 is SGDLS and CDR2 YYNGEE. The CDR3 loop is CASSIRDRLEEQYF. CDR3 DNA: TGTGCCAGCAGCATCCGGGACAGACTTGAGGAGCAGTACTTC.

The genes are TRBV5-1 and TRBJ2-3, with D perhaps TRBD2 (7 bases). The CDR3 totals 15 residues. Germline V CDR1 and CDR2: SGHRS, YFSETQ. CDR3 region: CASQQLGGALDTQYF. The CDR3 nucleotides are TGCGCGTCCCAGCAGCTAGGGGGGGCGTTAGATACGCAGTATTTT. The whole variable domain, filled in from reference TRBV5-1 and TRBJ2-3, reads KAGVTQTPRYLIKTRGQQVTLSCSPISGHRSVSWYQQTPGQGLQFLFEYFSETQRNKGNFPGRFSGRQFSNSRSEMNVSTLELGDSALYLCASQQLGGALDTQYFGPGTRLTVL.

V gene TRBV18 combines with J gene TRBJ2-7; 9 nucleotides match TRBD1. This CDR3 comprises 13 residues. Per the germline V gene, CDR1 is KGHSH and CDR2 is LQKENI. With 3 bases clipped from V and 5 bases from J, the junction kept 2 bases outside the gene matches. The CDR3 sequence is CASSPGTGNEQYF. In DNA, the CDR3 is TGTGCCAGCTCACCCGGGACAGGGAACGAGCAGTACTTC.

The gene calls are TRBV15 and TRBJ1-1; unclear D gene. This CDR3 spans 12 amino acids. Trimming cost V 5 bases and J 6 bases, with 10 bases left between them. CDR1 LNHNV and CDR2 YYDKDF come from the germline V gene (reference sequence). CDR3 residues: CATSLSLSEAFF. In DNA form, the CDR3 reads TGTGCCACCAGCCTATCACTCTCTGAAGCTTTCTTT.

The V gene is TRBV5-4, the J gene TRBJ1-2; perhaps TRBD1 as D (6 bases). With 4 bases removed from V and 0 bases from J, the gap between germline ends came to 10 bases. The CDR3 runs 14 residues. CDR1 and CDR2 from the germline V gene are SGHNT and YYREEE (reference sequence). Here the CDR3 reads CASSGDKANYGYTF. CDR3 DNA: TGTGCCAGCAGCGGGGACAAAGCTAACTATGGCTACACCTTC.

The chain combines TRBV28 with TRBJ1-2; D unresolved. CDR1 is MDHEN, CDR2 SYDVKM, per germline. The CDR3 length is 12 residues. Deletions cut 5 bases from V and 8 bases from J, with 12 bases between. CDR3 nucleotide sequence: TGTGCCAGCAGTCTCGTCTTCCGGGGCTACACCTTC. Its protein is CASSLVFRGYTF.

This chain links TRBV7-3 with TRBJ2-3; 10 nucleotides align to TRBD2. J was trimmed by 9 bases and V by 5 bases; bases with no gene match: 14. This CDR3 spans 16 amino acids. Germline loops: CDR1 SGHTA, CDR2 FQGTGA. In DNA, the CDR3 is TGTGCCAGCAGCAACCAGACTAGCGGGCCTTTCAGGACGCAGTATTTT. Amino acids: CASSNQTSGPFRTQYF.

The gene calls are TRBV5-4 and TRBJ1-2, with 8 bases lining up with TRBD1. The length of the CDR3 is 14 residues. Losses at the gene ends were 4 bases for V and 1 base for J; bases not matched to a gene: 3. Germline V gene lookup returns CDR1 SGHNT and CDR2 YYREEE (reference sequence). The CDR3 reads CASSQGQDNYGYTF. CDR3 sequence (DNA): TGTGCCAGCAGCCAGGGACAGGATAACTATGGCTACACCTTC.

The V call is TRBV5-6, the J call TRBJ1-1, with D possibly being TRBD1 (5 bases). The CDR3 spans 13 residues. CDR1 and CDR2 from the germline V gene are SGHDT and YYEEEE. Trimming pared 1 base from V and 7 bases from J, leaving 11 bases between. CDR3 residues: CASSLWGGLEAFF. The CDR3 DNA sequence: TGTGCCAGCAGCTTGTGGGGGGGACTTGAAGCTTTCTTT.

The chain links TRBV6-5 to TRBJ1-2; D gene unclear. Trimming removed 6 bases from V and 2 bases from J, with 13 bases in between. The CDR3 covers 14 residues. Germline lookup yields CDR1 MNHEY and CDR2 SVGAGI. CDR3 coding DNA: TGTGCCAGCAGAGGACTGCTAGGAAACTATGGCTACACCTTC. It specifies CASRGLLGNYGYTF.

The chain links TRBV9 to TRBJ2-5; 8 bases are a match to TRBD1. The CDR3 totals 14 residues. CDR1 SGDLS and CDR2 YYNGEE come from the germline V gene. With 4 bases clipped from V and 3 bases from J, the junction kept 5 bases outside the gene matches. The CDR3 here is CASSPSTGEETQYF. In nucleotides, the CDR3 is TGTGCCAGCAGCCCGTCGACAGGGGAAGAGACCCAGTACTTC.

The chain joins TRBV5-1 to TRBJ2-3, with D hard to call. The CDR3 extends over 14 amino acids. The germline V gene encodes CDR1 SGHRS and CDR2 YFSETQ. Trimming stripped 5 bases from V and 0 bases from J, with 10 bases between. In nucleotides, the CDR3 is TGCGCCAGCAGTCTGGGCTCCAGCACAGATACGCAGTATTTT. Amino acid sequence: CASSLGSSTDTQYF.

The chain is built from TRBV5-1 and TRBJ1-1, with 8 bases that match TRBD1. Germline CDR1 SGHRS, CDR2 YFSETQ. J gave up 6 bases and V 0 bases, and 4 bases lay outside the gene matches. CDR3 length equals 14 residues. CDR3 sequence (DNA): TGCGCCAGCAGCTTGGCCGGACAGGGTGCTGAAGCTTTCTTT. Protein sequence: CASSLAGQGAEAFF.

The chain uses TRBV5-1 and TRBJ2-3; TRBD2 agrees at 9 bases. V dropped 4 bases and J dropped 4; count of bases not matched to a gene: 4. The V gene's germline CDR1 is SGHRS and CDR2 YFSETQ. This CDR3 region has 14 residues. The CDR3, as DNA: TGCGCCAGCAGCCCCACTAGCGGGTCAGATACGCAGTATTTT. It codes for CASSPTSGSDTQYF.

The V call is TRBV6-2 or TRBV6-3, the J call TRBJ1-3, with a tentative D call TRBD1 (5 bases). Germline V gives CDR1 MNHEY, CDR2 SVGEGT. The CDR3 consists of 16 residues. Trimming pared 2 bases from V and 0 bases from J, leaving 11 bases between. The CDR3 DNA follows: TGTGCCAGCAGTTACGGGGCAACGAGCTCTGGAAACACCATATATTTT. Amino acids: CASSYGATSSGNTIYF.

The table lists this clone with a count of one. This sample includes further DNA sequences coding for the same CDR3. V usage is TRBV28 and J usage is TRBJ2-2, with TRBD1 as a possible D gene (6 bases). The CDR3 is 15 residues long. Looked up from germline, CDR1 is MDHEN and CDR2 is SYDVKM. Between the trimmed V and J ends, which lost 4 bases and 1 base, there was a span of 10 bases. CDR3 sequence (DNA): TGTGCCAGCAGTTCCCCGGGACAGAACACCGGGGAGCTGTTTTTT. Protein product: CASSSPGQNTGELFF.

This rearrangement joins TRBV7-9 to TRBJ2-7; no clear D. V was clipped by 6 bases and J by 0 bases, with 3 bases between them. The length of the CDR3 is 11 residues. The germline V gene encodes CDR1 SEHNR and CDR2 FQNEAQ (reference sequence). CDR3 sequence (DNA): TGTGCCAGCAGTCGCTCCTACGAGCAGTACTTC. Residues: CASSRSYEQYF.

The CDR3 sequence is CASSLYGITEAFF. The CDR3 DNA reads as TGTGCCAGCTCCCTGTACGGGATTACTGAAGCTTTCTTT. The V call is TRBV18, the J call TRBJ1-1; D uncertain. CDR1 is KGHSH, CDR2 LQKENI, per germline. This CDR3 is 13 amino acids long. V was trimmed by 6 bases and J by 5 bases, leaving 13 bases between them. Full variable domain (remainder filled in from reference TRBV18 and TRBJ1-1): NAGVMQNPRHLVRRRGQEARLRCSPMKGHSHVYWYRQLPEEGLKFMVYLQKENIIDESGMPKERFSAEFPKEGPSILRIQQVVRGDSAAYFCASSLYGITEAFFGQGTRLTVV.

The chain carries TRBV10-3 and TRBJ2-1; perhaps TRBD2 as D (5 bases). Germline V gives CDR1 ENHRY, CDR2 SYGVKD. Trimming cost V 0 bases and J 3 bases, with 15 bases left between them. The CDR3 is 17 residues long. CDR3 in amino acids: CAISESSGPPGYNEQFF. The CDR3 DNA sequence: TGTGCCATCAGTGAGTCGAGCGGCCCACCTGGCTACAATGAGCAGTTCTTC.